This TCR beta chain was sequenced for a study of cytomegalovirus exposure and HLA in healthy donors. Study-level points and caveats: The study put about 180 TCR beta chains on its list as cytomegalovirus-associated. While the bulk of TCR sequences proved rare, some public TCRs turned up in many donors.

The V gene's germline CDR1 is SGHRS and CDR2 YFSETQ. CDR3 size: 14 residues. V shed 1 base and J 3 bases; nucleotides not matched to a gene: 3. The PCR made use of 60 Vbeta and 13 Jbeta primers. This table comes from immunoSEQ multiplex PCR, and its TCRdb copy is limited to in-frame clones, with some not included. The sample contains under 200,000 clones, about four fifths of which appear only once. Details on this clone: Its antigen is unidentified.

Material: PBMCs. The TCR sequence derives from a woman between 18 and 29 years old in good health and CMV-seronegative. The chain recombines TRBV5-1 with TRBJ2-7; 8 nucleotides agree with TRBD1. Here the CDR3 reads CASSLTGGHYEQYF. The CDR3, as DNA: TGCGCCAGCAGCTTGACAGGGGGGCACTACGAGCAGTACTTC.